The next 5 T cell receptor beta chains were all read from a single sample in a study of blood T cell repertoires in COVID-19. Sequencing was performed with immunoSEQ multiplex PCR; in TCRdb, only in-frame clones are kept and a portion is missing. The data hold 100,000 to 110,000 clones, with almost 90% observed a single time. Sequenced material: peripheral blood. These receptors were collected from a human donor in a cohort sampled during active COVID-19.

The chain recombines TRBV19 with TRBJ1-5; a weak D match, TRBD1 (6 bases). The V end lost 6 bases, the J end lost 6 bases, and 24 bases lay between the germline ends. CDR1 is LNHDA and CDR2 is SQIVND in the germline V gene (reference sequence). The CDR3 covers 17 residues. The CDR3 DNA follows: TGTGCCAGTAGAGGAAGCACAGGGCGGTTCAGGGGTCAGCCCCAGCATTTT. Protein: CASRGSTGRFRGQPQHF.

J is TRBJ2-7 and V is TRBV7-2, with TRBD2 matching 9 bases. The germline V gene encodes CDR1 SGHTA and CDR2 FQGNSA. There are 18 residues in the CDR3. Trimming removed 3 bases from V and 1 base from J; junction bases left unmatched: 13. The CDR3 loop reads CASSFRPSGNGLSYEQYF. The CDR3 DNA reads TGTGCCAGCAGCTTCCGTCCTAGCGGGAATGGTTTATCCTACGAGCAGTACTTC.

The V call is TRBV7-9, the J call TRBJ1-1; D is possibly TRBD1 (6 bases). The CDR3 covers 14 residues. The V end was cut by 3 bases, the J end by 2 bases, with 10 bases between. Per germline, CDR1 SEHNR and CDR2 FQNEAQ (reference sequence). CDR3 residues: CASSLSQGNTEAFF. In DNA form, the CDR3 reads TGTGCCAGCAGCTTGTCACAGGGAAACACTGAAGCTTTCTTT.

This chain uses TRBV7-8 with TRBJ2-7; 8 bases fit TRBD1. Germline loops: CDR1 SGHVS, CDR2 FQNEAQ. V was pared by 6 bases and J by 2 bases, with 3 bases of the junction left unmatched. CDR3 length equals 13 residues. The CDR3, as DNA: TGTGCCAGCAGACCGGACAGGGCCTACGAGCAGTACTTC. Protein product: CASRPDRAYEQYF.

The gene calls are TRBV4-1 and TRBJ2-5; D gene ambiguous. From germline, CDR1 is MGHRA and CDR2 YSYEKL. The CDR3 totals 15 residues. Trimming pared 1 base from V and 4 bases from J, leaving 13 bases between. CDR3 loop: CASSQGMRFTETQYF. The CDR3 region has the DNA TGCGCCAGCAGCCAAGGAATGCGGTTTACAGAGACCCAGTACTTC.